The sequence of this TCR beta chain was determined in a study of blood T cell repertoires in COVID-19. On the study more broadly: COVID-19 samples, acute and convalescent, were from the United States, Italy and Spain.

Sequenced by immunoSEQ multiplex PCR; TCRdb stores in-frame clones only, minus some. Of about 200,000 clones listed, 75% to 85% are singletons. J was trimmed by 4 bases and V by 4 bases; bases with no gene match: 8. The CDR3 runs to 15 residues. Germline values: CDR1 MGHRA, CDR2 YSYEKL. Seattle participants joined during active infection and were tracked over time. This clone showed up just a few times. Sequenced sample: peripheral blood. V gene TRBV4-1 combines with J gene TRBJ1-2; 8 nucleotides align to TRBD1. This clonotype was sampled from a woman aged 35 to 49 with COVID-19, enrolled during active disease. The CDR3 DNA sequence: TGCGCCAGCAGCCCCCAGACAGGGGAGGTCTATGGCTACACCTTC. It yields the protein CASSPQTGEVYGYTF.